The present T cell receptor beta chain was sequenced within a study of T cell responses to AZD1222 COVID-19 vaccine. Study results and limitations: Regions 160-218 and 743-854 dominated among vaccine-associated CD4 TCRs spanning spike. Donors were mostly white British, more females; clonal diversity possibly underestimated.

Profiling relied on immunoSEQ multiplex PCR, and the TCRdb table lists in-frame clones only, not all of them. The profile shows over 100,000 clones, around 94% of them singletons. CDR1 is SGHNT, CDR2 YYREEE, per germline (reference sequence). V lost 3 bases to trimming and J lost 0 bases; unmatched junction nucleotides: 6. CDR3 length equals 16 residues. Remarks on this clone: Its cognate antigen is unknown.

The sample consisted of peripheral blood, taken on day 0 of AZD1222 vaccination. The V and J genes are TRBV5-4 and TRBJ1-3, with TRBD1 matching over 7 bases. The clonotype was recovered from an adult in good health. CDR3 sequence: CASSSGQRLSGNTIYF. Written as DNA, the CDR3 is TGTGCCAGCAGCTCGGGACAGCGTCTCTCTGGAAACACCATATATTTT.